This is a list of T cell receptor beta chains from one sample in a study of metastatic and nonmetastatic thyroid tumors. Through MiXCR, TCRdb re-clonotyped the PCR reads. Of 9,000 to 10,000 clones listed, around 9.9% are singletons. Input material: tumor tissue. The receptors originated from a female donor with papillary thyroid cancer or a benign thyroid nodule (not recorded which). Some clones in this sample may be carry-over from other donors' samples. CDR3s include the opening cysteine and the closing phenylalanine or tryptophan. The D gene is left open where the match is weak. Not all rows give a size; the values are once, few, many and, for expanded clones, a class.

D: TRBD1; V: TRBV2; J: TRBJ1-2; size: medium-sized; CDR3: CASKTGKDYGYTF; DNA: TGTGCCAGCAAGACAGGGAAAGACTATGGCTACACCTTC
D: TRBD1; V: TRBV4-1; J: TRBJ2-3; size: .; CDR3: CASSQVRTGGTQSPADTQYF; DNA: TGCGCCAGCAGCCAAGTTAGGACAGGGGGCACCCAGTCCCCTGCAGATACGCAGTATTTT
D: .; V: TRBV19; J: TRBJ2-2; size: medium-sized; CDR3: CASSTGLRSTGELFF; DNA: TGTGCCAGTAGTACTGGCCTACGCAGCACCGGGGAGCTGTTTTTT
D: .; V: TRBV29-1; J: TRBJ1-2; size: many; CDR3: CSVAAGVLNYGYTF; DNA: TGCAGCGTCGCAGCGGGGGTACTGAACTATGGCTACACCTTC
D: .; V: TRBV5-6; J: TRBJ1-4; size: many; CDR3: CASSLGDSNEKLFF; DNA: TGTGCCAGCAGCTTGGGAGACTCTAATGAAAAACTGTTTTTT
D: .; V: TRBV7-3; J: TRBJ2-3; size: many; CDR3: CASSSLGVDTQYF; DNA: TGTGCCAGCAGCTCTCTAGGTGTAGATACGCAGTATTTT
D: .; V: TRBV11-2; J: TRBJ2-1; size: many; CDR3: CASSLGGSVSYNEQFF; DNA: TGTGCCAGCAGCTTAGGAGGTAGCGTATCCTACAATGAGCAGTTCTTC
D: .; V: TRBV19; J: TRBJ1-2; size: medium-sized; CDR3: CASSIQGRNYGYTF; DNA: TGTGCCAGTAGTATCCAGGGCAGAAACTATGGCTACACCTTC
D: .; V: TRBV3-1; J: TRBJ1-2; size: medium-sized; CDR3: CASSLQQGFQYGYTF; DNA: TGTGCCAGCAGCCTCCAACAGGGTTTTCAGTATGGCTACACCTTC
D: .; V: TRBV3-1; J: TRBJ2-3; size: few; CDR3: CASSSRLTGEGTDTQYF; DNA: TGTGCCAGCAGCTCCCGACTAACGGGGGAGGGCACAGATACGCAGTATTTT
D: TRBD1; V: TRBV12-5; J: TRBJ1-1; size: medium-sized; CDR3: CASGLPSTGDPEAFF; DNA: TGTGCTAGTGGCCTCCCCTCCACAGGGGACCCTGAAGCTTTCTTT